This T cell receptor (beta chain) is drawn from a study of blood T cell repertoires in COVID-19. The assay was immunoSEQ multiplex PCR, and TCRdb's table has in-frame clones only and misses some. The repertoire holds more than 200,000 clones, with around 86% as singletons. As for this clone: Germline and junction disagree at one end, which may indicate a read error.

CDR3 length: 14 residues. Germline values: CDR1 SGDLS, CDR2 YYNGEE. The sequenced sample consisted of PBMCs or T cells enriched from blood (not recorded which). The receptor was isolated from a young man in a cohort exposed to, infected with or recovered from COVID-19 (not recorded which). The chain recombines TRBV9 with TRBJ2-3; a weak D match, TRBD1 (5 bases). The CDR3 DNA sequence: TGTGCCAGCAGCGTAGAGCAGGGCACGGATACGCAGTATTTT. Translation gives CASSVEQGTDTQYF.